These 12 T cell receptor beta chains share one sample of origin, sequenced in a study of radiation and T cells in renal cell carcinoma. Clones were read by immunoSEQ multiplex PCR, and TCRdb kept only the in-frame ones, dropping some. This table has about 130,000 clones, around 90% appearing once. Described time point: blood 2 weeks post-SBRT. Treatment given: 15 Gy SBRT to primary tumor, nephrectomy 4 weeks later. The sample was blood, taken from a patient whose treatment included radiotherapy and nephrectomy. All receptors derive from a woman aged 65 to 85 with renal cell carcinoma.

CDR3 nucleotides: TGTGCCAGCAGCTTCGGACAGAGAACCTATGGCTACACCTTC. Translated, it gives CASSFGQRTYGYTF. The V call is TRBV7-2, the J call TRBJ1-2; weak D call: TRBD1 (6 bases). Trimming removed 3 bases at V and 4 bases at J, with 12 bases between. CDR1 is SGHTA, CDR2 FQGNSA, per germline. This CDR3 region has 14 residues.

The CDR3 DNA is TGTGCCAGTAGGCGATCGACAGGGTTCAGTGGCTACACCTTC. Translation gives CASRRSTGFSGYTF. The J gene is TRBJ1-2, the V gene TRBV19; TRBD1 matches 7 bases. Germline CDR1 and CDR2: LNHDA and SQIVND (reference sequence). CDR3 size: 14 residues. J gave up 7 bases and V 6 bases, and 11 bases lay outside the gene matches.

This chain uses TRBV13 with TRBJ2-7, with D unclear. The CDR3 totals 14 residues. Germline CDR1 PRHDT, CDR2 FYEKMQ (reference sequence). Trimming pared 6 bases from V and 6 bases from J, leaving 18 bases between. DNA of the CDR3: TGTGCCAGCAGGAGTTTCGCAAACCTTGGCGAGCAGTACTTC. Protein sequence: CASRSFANLGEQYF.

The CDR3 region is CAIKQGWTEAFF. The CDR3 DNA reads as TGTGCCATCAAACAGGGGTGGACTGAAGCTTTCTTT. The V gene is TRBV10-3, the J gene TRBJ1-1; 7 positions match TRBD1. The V and J ends lost 7 bases and 5 bases, in that order; junction bases with no gene match: 4. Germline assignment: CDR1 ENHRY and CDR2 SYGVKD. This CDR3 spans 12 amino acids.

This clone turned up a few times. Compared with germline, one end of the junction differs, possibly owing to a read error. The chain combines TRBV7-7 with TRBJ2-2; 9 bases are a match to TRBD1. Germline lookup yields CDR1 SSHAT and CDR2 FNYEAQ (reference sequence). The CDR3 sequence is 16 residues long. For the CDR3, the DNA is TGTGCTAGCAGCTTAGGGGACAGGGTGAACACCGGGGAGCTGTTTTTT. It encodes CASSLGDRVNTGELFF.

This rearrangement joins TRBV2 to TRBJ1-1; D is unclear. The CDR3 spans 14 residues. The V gene's germline CDR1 is SNHLY and CDR2 FYNNEI. V lost 4 bases to trimming and J lost 1 base, with 10 bases between them. The CDR3 region is CASSGGRGNTEAFF. The CDR3 DNA sequence: TGTGCCAGCAGTGGCGGGCGGGGGAACACTGAAGCTTTCTTT.

This clone was recorded once. This chain joins TRBV27 and TRBJ1-5; maybe TRBD1 (5 bases). CDR3 length: 13 residues. Between the trimmed V and J ends, which lost 8 bases and 4 bases, there was a span of 12 bases. CDR1 MNHEY and CDR2 SMNVEV come from the germline V gene (reference sequence). The CDR3 nucleotides are TGTGCCAGCGGAGGGGTGCGGAATCAGCCCCAGCATTTT. It translates to CASGGVRNQPQHF.

The rearrangement joins TRBV5-6 to TRBJ2-1; 7 bases line up with TRBD2. The germline V gene encodes CDR1 SGHDT and CDR2 YYEEEE. The CDR3 runs to 17 residues. J was trimmed by 4 bases and V by 4 bases; bases with no gene match: 14. The CDR3, as DNA: TGTGCCAGCAGCGGATCCCCTGAGCGGGGTCCTTACAATGAGCAGTTCTTC. Protein sequence: CASSGSPERGPYNEQFF.

This clone was detected once. This chain uses TRBV4-1 with TRBJ2-1; D unclear. The CDR3 runs to 15 residues. Looked up from germline, CDR1 is MGHRA and CDR2 is YSYEKL. The V end lost 0 bases, the J end lost 9 bases, and 15 bases lay between the germline ends. The CDR3 here is CASSQEPLSSREQFF. The CDR3, as DNA: TGCGCCAGCAGCCAAGAGCCCCTCTCTAGTCGTGAGCAGTTCTTC.

CDR3 amino acids: CASSFSGTGGTYGYTF. CDR3 DNA: TGTGCCAGCAGTTTCTCTGGGACAGGGGGAACCTATGGCTACACCTTC. V usage is TRBV28 and J usage is TRBJ1-2; 11 nucleotides agree with TRBD1. The ends lost 3 bases at V and 4 bases at J; junction bases unmatched: 7. Germline lookup yields CDR1 MDHEN and CDR2 SYDVKM. The CDR3 is 16 amino acids.

This chain links TRBV29-1 with TRBJ1-2; D may be TRBD1 (5 bases). The CDR3 is 12 residues long. The V end lost 4 bases, the J end lost 7 bases, and 13 bases lay between the germline ends. Germline assignment: CDR1 SQVTM and CDR2 ANQGSEA. For the CDR3, the DNA is TGCAGCGTTGGGTTGGGGGGACGTGGCTACACCTTC. This sequence encodes CSVGLGGRGYTF.

CDR3 bases: TGTGCCAGCAGTTATAGCGGGGGGGCGGGGACCCAGTACTTC. Its protein is CASSYSGGAGTQYF. This rearrangement joins TRBV7-2 to TRBJ2-5; 11 bases align to TRBD2. The germline V gene encodes CDR1 SGHTA and CDR2 FQGNSA. V was pared by 6 bases and J by 7 bases, with 7 bases of the junction left unmatched. The CDR3 consists of 14 residues.